This TCR beta chain was profiled in a study of regulatory dendritic cells for organ transplantation. Study-level points and caveats: Regulatory dendritic cells appeared to expand memory CD8+ clones less than mature ones.

This table comes from immunoSEQ multiplex PCR, and its TCRdb copy is limited to in-frame clones, with some not included. The sample holds more than 9,500 clones; roughly 90% are singletons and the top ten take around 0.4%. Sorted subsets were CFSE-labeled and cultured four to five days with allogeneic dendritic cells. Comments on this clone: No antigen is known for it.

There are 16 residues in the CDR3. Germline lookup yields CDR1 SEHNR and CDR2 FQNEAQ (reference sequence). The germline V and J ends were trimmed by 8 bases and 6 bases, with 26 bases remaining between them. The receptor's source is a human donor in good health. Sequencing was performed on naive CD8+ T cells from blood cultured with dendritic cells. Subset in this sample: CD45RA+ naive T cells. The J gene is TRBJ2-7, the V gene TRBV7-9; maybe TRBD2 (6 bases). The CDR3 loop is CASRTASAREVGEQYF. The CDR3 coding sequence is TGTGCCAGCCGCACCGCATCGGCCAGGGAGGTAGGCGAGCAGTACTTC.